A selection of T cell receptor beta chains follows, all from one sample in a study of long-term antiretroviral therapy in people with HIV. TCRdb's copy holds only in-frame clones and misses some; the assay was immunoSEQ multiplex PCR. The table has roughly 20,000 clones, around four fifths seen once. The sample here was unsorted PBMCs, taken at the start of antiretroviral therapy, before treatment. These receptors came from a woman aged 40 to 49 with HIV. CDR3s leave out the opening cysteine and the closing phenylalanine or tryptophan.

v_call: TRBV5-6; j_call: TRBJ2-1; cdr3_aa: ASSLGQYNEQF
v_call: TRBV2; j_call: TRBJ2-1; cdr3_aa: ASSEPGRDEQF
v_call: TRBV11-3; j_call: TRBJ2-3; cdr3_aa: ASSDTGRTDTQY
v_call: TRBV5-6; j_call: TRBJ2-7; cdr3_aa: ASRSEAGHYEQY
v_call: TRBV7-9; j_call: TRBJ1-1; cdr3_aa: ASSHTTVDAF
v_call: TRBV19; j_call: TRBJ2-2; cdr3_aa: ASSWGNTGELF
v_call: TRBV30; j_call: TRBJ1-1; cdr3_aa: AWSAGMNTEAF
v_call: TRBV28; j_call: TRBJ1-5; cdr3_aa: ASNLQGNSNQPQH
v_call: TRBV27; j_call: TRBJ1-2; cdr3_aa: ASSLRQGGYGYT
v_call: TRBV29-1; j_call: TRBJ2-1; cdr3_aa: SVGFAGGVEQF
v_call: TRBV19; j_call: TRBJ1-5; cdr3_aa: ASSIGRGRNQPQH
v_call: TRBV7-9; j_call: TRBJ1-1; cdr3_aa: ASSLSQTNTEAF
v_call: TRBV7-9; j_call: TRBJ2-3; cdr3_aa: ASSINRGNTQY
v_call: TRBV5-1; j_call: TRBJ1-1; cdr3_aa: ASSAEARPNTEAF
v_call: TRBV5-6; j_call: TRBJ1-2; cdr3_aa: ASSLVTPGGNYGYT
v_call: TRBV10-1; j_call: TRBJ1-3; cdr3_aa: ASKVRMTDGNTIY
v_call: TRBV7-9; j_call: TRBJ2-4; cdr3_aa: ASSPWTGTGGDIQY
v_call: TRBV19; j_call: TRBJ2-1; cdr3_aa: ASSGPSGGAFYNEQF
v_call: TRBV4-3; j_call: TRBJ2-7; cdr3_aa: ASSPFAGDSSYEQY
v_call: TRBV18; j_call: TRBJ2-7; cdr3_aa: ASSSQTGNEQY
v_call: TRBV30; j_call: TRBJ1-1; cdr3_aa: AWSPTQVEAF
v_call: TRBV27; j_call: TRBJ1-2; cdr3_aa: ASSLWGADYGYT
v_call: TRBV7-2; j_call: TRBJ2-7; cdr3_aa: ASSPVGRGGSYEQY
v_call: TRBV20-1; j_call: TRBJ1-6; cdr3_aa: SASWDSPLH
v_call: TRBV29-1; j_call: TRBJ2-3; cdr3_aa: SVGGWGLTDTQY
v_call: TRBV7-6; j_call: TRBJ2-7; cdr3_aa: ASSLAQRGDSYEQY
v_call: TRBV7-2; j_call: TRBJ2-7; cdr3_aa: ASSLTGTGVREQY
v_call: TRBV30; j_call: TRBJ2-1; cdr3_aa: AWSPSSYNEQF
v_call: TRBV7-9; j_call: TRBJ2-2; cdr3_aa: ASSIYRDNGELF
v_call: TRBV7-3; j_call: TRBJ1-5; cdr3_aa: ASSLTSNQPQH
v_call: TRBV4-1; j_call: TRBJ2-1; cdr3_aa: ASSPAGRQGNEQF
v_call: TRBV7-9; j_call: TRBJ2-1; cdr3_aa: ASSHRDRPYNEQF
v_call: TRBV5-5; j_call: TRBJ1-2; cdr3_aa: ASSPDSMLPYGYT
v_call: TRBV9; j_call: TRBJ2-7; cdr3_aa: ASSVEAQGYYEQY
v_call: TRBV30; j_call: TRBJ1-1; cdr3_aa: AWSLETNAF
v_call: TRBV6-4; j_call: TRBJ2-1; cdr3_aa: ASSAPSGNEQF